This T cell receptor (beta chain) was observed in a study of blood T cell repertoires in COVID-19. Across the study: Researchers got acute and convalescent COVID-19 samples from the United States, Italy and Spain. T cells, B-cell-depleted T cells, or PBMCs supplied cDNA or gDNA.

This CDR3 region has 14 residues. Looked up from germline, CDR1 is SNHLY and CDR2 is FYNNEI. The V gene end was trimmed by 5 bases and the J gene end by 5 bases; junction bases not matched to a gene: 3. In the source study's methods: Reference gene primers were amplified, and this amplification served to estimate nucleated cell counts. Produced via immunoSEQ multiplex PCR; TCRdb's table is partial and in-frame only. D and trimming come from the DNA, and the V and J calls and clone size come from that table. The sample includes around 100,000 clones, about 90% of them seen just once. The chain has TRBV2 and TRBJ2-5; TRBD1 matches at 12 bases. The sample taken for sequencing was peripheral blood. This clonotype was sampled from a young man in a cohort sampled during active COVID-19. The CDR3 protein is CASSRDRGLETQYF. The CDR3, as DNA: TGTGCCAGCAGTCGGGACAGGGGGCTGGAGACCCAGTACTTC.